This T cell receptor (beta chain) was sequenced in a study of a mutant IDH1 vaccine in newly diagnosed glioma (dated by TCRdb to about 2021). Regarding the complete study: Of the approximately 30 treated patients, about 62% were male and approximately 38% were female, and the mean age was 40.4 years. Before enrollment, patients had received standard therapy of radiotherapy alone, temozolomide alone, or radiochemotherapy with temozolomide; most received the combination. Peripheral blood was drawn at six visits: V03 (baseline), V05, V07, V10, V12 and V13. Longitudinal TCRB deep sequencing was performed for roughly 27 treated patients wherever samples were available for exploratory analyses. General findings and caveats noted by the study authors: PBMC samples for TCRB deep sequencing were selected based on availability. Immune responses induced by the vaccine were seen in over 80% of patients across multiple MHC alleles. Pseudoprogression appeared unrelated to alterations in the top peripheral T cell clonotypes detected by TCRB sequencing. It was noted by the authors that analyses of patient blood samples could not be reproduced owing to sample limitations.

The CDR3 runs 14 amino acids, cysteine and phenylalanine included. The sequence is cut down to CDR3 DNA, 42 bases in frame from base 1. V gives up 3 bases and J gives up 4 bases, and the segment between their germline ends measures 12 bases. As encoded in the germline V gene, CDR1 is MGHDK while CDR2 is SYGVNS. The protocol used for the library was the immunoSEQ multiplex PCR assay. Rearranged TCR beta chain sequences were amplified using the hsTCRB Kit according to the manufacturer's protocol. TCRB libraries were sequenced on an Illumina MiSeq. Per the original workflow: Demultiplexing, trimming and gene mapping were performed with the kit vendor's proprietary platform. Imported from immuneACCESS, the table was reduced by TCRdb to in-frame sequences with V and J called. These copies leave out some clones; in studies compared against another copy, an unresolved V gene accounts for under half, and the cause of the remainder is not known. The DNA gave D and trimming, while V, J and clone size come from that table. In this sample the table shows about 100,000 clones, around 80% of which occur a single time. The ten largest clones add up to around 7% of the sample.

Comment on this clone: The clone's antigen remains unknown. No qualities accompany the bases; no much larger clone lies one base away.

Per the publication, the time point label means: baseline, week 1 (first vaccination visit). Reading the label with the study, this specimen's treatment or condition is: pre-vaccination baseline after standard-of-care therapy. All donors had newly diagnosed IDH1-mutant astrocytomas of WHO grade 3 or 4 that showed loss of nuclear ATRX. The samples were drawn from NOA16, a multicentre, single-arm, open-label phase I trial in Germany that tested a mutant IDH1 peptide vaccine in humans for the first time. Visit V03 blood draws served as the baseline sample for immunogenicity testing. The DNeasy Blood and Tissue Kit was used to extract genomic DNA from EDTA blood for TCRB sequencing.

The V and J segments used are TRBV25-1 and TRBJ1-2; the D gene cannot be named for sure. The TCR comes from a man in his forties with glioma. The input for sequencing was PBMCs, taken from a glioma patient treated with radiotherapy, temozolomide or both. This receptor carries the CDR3 CASSDHPGVYGYTF. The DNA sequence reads TGTGCCAGCAGTGATCACCCGGGCGTCTATGGCTACACCTTC.